Sequencing of this T cell receptor beta chain was carried out in a study of blood T cells in healthy people across ages (dated by TCRdb to between 2014 and 2017). As for the study more broadly: Template switching captured roughly one uniquely barcoded TCR beta cDNA molecule per two T cells in model experiments. Using the same blood draw, the study looked at two additional independent replicas of 1 million unique cDNA reads for two donors, one aged 18 to 30 and the other aged 80 or older. Donors of different ages were randomly distributed across sequencing lanes to avoid experimental bias. The study measured age-related changes in TCR beta repertoire diversity using deep sequencing normalized with unique cDNA molecular identifiers. Donors were grouped into four age groups: young (average approximately 16 years), middle-aged (less than 40), aged (about 60) and long-lived (about 89). Broad study findings and their caveats: Estimates of total diversity from one million sequenced T cells were regarded as lower bounds and underestimates. As age increased, observed TCR beta diversity per million T cells dropped in a roughly linear way, and a significant reduction was already evident by age around 41. Because profiling used bulk unsorted PBMCs, naive and antigen-experienced compartments could not be compared conclusively. Donor CMV infection status was unknown, potentially confounding age-related changes in expanded clonotypes. The percentage of naive T cells measured by flow cytometry correlated strongly with observed TCR beta diversity. The long-lived group showed more naive CD4+ T cells, fewer expanded clones and increased TCR diversity than the aged group, suggesting age selection.

As to this clonotype: The antigen it recognizes is unknown. Base qualities are not recorded, but no much larger clone differs from it by a single base.

Library preparation employed 5' RACE. The sequencer was an Illumina HiSeq 2500. The second PCR ran for about 7 to 11 cycles and used a J-beta primer mix along with a sample-barcoded 5' primer. A unique molecular identifier was introduced onto each TCR beta cDNA molecule by a template-switch 5' adaptor carrying 12 random nucleotides. Each sample yielded at least 2.5 million CDR3-containing paired-end reads. All of the RNA was converted into first-strand cDNA using the Mint cDNA synthesis kit, with a TRBC-specific oligonucleotide serving as the primer. After uracil-DNA glycosylase treatment, a first 18-cycle PCR used universal primers M1SS and BC2_uni_R on all cDNA. In the source study's methods: Normalization of each sample was performed by random selection of 1 million high-quality reads, each carrying a distinct molecular identifier. Reads with shared molecular identifiers were discarded instead of being binned into consensus sequences. MiTCR, run with a Q25 quality threshold and the strictest error-elimination algorithm, handled CDR3 identification, clonotype clustering and error correction. A nonparametric unseen species model with Euler transformation was used to estimate a lower bound on total TCR beta diversity. In TCRdb, the public reads were trimmed at Q25 with fastp and aligned with MiXCR, with productive beta chains retained. Every entry covers one CDR3 protein and lists the most common genes and DNA from its rows. The V and J calls follow TCRdb's processing rather than the paper's. Recorded for this sample are under 2 million distinct CDR3 sequences; about 35% of them occurred a single time. The ten largest clones take up approximately 10% of the sample.

There are 15 amino acids in the CDR3, from cysteine to phenylalanine inclusive. This entry keeps only the CDR3 DNA: 45 bases, framed from base 1. CDR1 is given as LGHDT and CDR2 as YNNKEL, both from the germline V gene (reference sequence). V sheds 7 bases and J sheds 2 bases, leaving 17 bases between their ends. The 35 to 40 donors, aged about 6 to 95 years, were systemically healthy Caucasian individuals from Russia. Approximately 9.3 milliliters of peripheral blood were collected from each donor into EDTA-treated Vacutainer tubes. Ficoll-Paque density-gradient centrifugation was used to isolate PBMCs, with at least 6.5 million per sample. Trizol reagent was used to extract total RNA from PBMCs, with at least 5.5 micrograms per sample. For every donor, an aliquot of PBMCs went through flow cytometry to measure the percentages of naive CD45RAhigh/CD27high T cells.

The sequencing sample was made of blood. This chain is built from TRBV3-1 and TRBJ1-1, with a tentative D gene TRBD1 over 5 matching bases. This receptor was identified in a woman aged 25 to 45 in good health. The CDR3 protein sequence reads: CASTTSGPINTEAFF. Read as DNA, the sequence is TGTGCCAGCACCACCTCGGGACCGATAAACACTGAAGCTTTCTTT.